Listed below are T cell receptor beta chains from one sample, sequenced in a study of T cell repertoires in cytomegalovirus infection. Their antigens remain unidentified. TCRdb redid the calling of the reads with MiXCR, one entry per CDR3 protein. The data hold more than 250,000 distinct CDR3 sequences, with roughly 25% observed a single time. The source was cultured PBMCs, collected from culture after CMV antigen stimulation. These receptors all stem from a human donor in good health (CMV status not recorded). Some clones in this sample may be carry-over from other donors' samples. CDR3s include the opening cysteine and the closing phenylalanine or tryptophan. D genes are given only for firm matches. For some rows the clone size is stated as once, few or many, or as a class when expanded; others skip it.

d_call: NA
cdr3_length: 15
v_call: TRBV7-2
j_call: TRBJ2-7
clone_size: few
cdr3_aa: CASSLDGGLRREQYF
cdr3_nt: TGTGCCAGCAGCTTAGACGGCGGCCTGCGGCGGGAGCAGTACTTC

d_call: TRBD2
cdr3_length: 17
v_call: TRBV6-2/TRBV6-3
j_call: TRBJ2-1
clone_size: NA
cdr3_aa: CASNLNIGTSGRIEQFF
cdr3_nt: TGTGCCAGCAACCTAAACATCGGGACTAGCGGGAGGATAGAGCAGTTCTTC

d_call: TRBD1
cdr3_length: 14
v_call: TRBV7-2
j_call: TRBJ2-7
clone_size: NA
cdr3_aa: CASSLEGTGIEQYF
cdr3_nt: TGTGCCAGCAGCTTAGAAGGGACAGGGATAGAGCAGTACTTC

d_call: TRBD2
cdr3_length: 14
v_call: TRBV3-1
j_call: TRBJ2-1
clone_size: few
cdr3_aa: CASSQESLAGAQFF
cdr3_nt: TGTGCCAGCAGCCAAGAGTCGCTAGCGGGCGCGCAGTTCTTC

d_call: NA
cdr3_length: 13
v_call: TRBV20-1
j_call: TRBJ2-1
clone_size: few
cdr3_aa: CSAIAEIYNEQFF
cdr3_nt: TGCAGTGCAATAGCGGAGATCTACAATGAGCAGTTCTTC

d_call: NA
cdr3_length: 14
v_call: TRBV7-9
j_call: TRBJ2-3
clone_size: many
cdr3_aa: CASSLGGITDTQYF
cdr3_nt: TGTGCCAGCAGCTTAGGGGGGATCACAGATACGCAGTATTTT

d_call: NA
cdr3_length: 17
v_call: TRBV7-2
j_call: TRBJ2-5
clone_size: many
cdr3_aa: CASSLYLSAREQETQYF
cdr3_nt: TGTGCCAGCAGCTTATATCTATCAGCCAGGGAACAAGAGACCCAGTACTTC

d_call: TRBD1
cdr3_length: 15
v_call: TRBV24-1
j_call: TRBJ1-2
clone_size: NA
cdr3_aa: CATSETGTGLYGYTF
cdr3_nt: TGTGCCACCAGCGAGACCGGGACAGGACTCTATGGCTACACCTTC

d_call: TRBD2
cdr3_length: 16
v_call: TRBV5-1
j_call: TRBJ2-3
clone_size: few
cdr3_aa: CASSPRTSPRPDTQYF
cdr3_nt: TGCGCCAGCAGCCCAAGGACTAGCCCCCGGCCAGATACGCAGTATTTT

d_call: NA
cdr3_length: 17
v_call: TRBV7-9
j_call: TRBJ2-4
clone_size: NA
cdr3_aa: CASSLVPQGSAKNIQYF
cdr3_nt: TGTGCCAGCAGCTTAGTCCCACAGGGTTCTGCCAAAAACATTCAGTACTTC

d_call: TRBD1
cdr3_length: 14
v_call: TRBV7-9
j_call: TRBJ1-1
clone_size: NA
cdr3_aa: CASSPGQSNTEAFF
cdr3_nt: TGTGCCAGCAGCCCGGGACAGTCGAACACTGAAGCTTTCTTT

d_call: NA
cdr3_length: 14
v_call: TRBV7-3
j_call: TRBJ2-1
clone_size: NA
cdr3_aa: CASSSAGQYNEQFF
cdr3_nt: TGTGCCAGCAGCTCCGCGGGACAGTACAATGAGCAGTTCTTC

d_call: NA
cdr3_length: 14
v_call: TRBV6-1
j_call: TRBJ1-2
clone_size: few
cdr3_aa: CASSSELFNYGYTF
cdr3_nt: TGTGCCAGCAGTTCTGAGCTCTTTAACTATGGCTACACCTTC

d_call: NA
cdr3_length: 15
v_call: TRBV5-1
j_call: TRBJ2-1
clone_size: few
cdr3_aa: CASSTQSGSYNEQFF
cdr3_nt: TGCGCCAGCAGTACCCAGTCGGGATCCTACAATGAGCAGTTCTTC

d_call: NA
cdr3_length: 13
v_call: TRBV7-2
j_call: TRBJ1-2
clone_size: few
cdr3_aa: CASSSRESYGYTF
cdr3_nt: TGTGCCAGCAGCTCCAGGGAGTCCTATGGCTACACCTTC

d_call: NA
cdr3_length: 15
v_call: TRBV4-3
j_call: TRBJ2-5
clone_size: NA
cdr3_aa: CASSQDQSLPLTQYF
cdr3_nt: TGCGCCAGCAGCCAAGATCAGTCACTACCCCTGACCCAGTACTTC

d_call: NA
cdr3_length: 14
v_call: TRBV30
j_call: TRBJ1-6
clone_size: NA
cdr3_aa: CAWSVSGGLAPLHF
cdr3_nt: TGTGCCTGGAGTGTCTCCGGGGGTCTGGCACCCCTCCACTTT

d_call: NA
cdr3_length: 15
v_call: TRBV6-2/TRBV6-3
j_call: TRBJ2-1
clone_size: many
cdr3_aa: CASSYGSFSYNEQFF
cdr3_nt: TGTGCCAGCAGTTATGGGAGTTTTTCCTACAATGAGCAGTTCTTC

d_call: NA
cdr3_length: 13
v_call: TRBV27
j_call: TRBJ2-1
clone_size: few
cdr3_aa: CASSFVTSNEQFF
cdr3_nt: TGTGCCAGCAGTTTTGTGACTAGCAATGAGCAGTTCTTC

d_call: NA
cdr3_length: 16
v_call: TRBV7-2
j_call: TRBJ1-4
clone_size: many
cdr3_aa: CASSPQPGVLGEKLFF
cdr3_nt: TGTGCCAGCAGCCCCCAGCCGGGGGTTTTAGGTGAAAAACTGTTTTTT

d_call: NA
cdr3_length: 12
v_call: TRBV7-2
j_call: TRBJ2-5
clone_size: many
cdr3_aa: CASAQVQETQYF
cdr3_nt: TGTGCCAGCGCACAGGTTCAAGAGACCCAGTACTTC